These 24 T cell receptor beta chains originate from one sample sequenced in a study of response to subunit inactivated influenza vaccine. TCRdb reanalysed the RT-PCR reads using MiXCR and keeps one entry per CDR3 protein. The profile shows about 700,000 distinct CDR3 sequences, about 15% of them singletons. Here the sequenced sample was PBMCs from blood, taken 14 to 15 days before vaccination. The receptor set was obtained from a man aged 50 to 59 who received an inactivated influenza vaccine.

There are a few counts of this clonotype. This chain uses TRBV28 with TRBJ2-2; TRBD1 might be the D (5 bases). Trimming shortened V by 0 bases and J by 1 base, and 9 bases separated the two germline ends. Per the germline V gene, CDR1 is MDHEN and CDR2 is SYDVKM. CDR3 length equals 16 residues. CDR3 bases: TGTGCCAGCAGTTTATGGACAGAAATGAACACCGGGGAGCTGTTTTTT. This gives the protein CASSLWTEMNTGELFF.

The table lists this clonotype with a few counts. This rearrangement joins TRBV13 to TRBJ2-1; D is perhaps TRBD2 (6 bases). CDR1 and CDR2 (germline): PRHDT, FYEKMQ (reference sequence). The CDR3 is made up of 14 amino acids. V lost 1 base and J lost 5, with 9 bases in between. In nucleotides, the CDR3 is TGTGCCAGCAGCTTAGTACGGGGGAACAATGAGCAGTTCTTC. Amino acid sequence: CASSLVRGNNEQFF.

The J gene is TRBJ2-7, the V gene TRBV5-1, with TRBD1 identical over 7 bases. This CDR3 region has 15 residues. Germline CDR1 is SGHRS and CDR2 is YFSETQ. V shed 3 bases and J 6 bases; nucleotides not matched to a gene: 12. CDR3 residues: CASSYTTGMYLEQYF. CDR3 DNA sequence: TGCGCCAGCAGCTATACGACAGGGATGTATCTCGAGCAGTACTTC.

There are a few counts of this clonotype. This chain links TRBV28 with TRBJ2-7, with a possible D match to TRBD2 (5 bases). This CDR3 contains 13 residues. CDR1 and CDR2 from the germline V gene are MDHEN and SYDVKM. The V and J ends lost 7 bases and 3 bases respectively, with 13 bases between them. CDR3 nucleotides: TGTGCCAGCAAAAGTAGCGATAACTACGAGCAGTACTTC. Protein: CASKSSDNYEQYF.

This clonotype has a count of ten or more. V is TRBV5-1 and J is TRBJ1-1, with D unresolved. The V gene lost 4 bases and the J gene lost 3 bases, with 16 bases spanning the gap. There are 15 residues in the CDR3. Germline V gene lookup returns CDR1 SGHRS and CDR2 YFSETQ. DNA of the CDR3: TGCGCCAGCAGCCCACGAACTGACGGATACACTGAAGCTTTCTTT. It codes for CASSPRTDGYTEAFF.

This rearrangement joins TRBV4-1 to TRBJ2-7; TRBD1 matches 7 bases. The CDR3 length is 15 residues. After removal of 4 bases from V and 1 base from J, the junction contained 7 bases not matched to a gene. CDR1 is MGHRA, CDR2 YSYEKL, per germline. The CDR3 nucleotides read TGCGCCAGCAGCCGGACCGGGACAGCTTCCTACGAGCAGTACTTC. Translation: CASSRTGTASYEQYF.

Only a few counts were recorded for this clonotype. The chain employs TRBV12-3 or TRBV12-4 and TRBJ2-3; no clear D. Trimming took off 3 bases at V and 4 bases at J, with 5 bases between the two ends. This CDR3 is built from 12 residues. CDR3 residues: CASSFFPDTQYF. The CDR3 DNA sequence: TGTGCCAGCAGTTTTTTTCCAGATACGCAGTATTTT.

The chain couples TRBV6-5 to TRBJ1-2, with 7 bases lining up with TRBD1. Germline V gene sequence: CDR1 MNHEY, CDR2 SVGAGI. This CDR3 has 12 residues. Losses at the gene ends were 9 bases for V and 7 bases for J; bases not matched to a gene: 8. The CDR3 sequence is CASKRTGVGYTF. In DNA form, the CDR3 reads TGTGCCAGTAAACGAACAGGGGTTGGCTACACCTTC.

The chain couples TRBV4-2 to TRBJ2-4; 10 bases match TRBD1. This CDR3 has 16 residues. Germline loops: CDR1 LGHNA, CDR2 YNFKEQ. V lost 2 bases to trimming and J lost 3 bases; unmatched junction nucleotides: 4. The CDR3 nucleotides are TGTGCCAGCAGCCAACAGGACAGGGGGAACAAAAACATTCAGTACTTC. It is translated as CASSQQDRGNKNIQYF.

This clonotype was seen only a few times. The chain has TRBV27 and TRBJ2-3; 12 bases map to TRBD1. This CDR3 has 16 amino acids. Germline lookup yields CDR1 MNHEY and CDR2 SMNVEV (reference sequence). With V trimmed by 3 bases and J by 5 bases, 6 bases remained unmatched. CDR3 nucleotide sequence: TGTGCCAGCAGTTTTTGGGGACAGGGGGCCGGAGATACGCAGTATTTT. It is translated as CASSFWGQGAGDTQYF.

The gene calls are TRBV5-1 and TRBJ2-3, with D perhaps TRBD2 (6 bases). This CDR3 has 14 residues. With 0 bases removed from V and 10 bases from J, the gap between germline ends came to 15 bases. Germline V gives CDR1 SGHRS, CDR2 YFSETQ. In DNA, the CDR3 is TGCGCCAGCAGCTTGGGGGGGGAAGGCTCGGCGCAGTATTTT. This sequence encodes CASSLGGEGSAQYF.

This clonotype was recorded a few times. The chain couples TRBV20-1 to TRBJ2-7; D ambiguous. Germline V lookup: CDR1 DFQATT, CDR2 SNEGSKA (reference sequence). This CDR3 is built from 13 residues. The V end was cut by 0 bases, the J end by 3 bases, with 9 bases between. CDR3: CSARDPAYYEQYF. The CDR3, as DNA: TGCAGTGCTAGAGATCCAGCATACTACGAGCAGTACTTC.

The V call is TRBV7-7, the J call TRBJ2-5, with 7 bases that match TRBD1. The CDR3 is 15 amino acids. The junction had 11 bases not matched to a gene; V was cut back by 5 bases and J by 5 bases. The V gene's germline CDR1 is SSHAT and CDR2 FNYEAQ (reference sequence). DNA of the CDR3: TGTGCCAGCAGCCTGGCGGACAGGTCCCTGGAGACCCAGTACTTC. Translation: CASSLADRSLETQYF.

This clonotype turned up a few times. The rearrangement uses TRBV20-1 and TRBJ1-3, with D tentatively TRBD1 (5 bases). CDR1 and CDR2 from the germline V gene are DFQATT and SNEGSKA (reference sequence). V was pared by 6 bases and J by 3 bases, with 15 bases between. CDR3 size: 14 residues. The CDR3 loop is CSAPYTGGGNTIYF. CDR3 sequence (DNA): TGCAGTGCCCCGTACACAGGTGGTGGAAACACCATATATTTT.

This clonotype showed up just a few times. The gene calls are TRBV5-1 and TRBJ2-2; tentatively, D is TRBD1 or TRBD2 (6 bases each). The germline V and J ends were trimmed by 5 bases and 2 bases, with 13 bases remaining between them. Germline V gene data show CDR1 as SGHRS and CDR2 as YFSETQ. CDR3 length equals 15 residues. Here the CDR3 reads CASRGGQPNTGELFF. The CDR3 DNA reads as TGCGCCAGCAGGGGAGGACAGCCAAACACCGGGGAGCTGTTTTTT.

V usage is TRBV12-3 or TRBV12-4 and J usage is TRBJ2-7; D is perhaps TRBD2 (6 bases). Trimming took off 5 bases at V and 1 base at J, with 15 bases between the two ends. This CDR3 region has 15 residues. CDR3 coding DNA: TGTGCCAGCAGTGGGGCAGAGGAGGGGTCCTACGAGCAGTACTTC. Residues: CASSGAEEGSYEQYF.

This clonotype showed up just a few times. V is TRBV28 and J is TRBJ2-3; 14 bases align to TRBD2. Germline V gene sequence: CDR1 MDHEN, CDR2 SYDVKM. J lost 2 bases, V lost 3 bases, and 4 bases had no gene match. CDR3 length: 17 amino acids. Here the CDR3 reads CASSFTGLAGDTDTQYF. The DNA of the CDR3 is TGTGCCAGCAGTTTTACGGGACTAGCGGGGGACACAGATACGCAGTATTTT.

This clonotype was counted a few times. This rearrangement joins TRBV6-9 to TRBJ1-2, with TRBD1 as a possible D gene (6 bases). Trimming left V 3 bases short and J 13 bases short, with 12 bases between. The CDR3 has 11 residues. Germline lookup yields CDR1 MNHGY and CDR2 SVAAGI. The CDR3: CASSYSGTTTF. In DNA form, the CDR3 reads TGTGCCAGCAGTTACTCCGGGACAACCACCTTC.

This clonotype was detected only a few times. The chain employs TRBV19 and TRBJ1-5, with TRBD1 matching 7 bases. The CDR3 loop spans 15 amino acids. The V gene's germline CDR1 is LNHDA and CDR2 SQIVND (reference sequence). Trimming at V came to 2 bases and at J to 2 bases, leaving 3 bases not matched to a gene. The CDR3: CASSIRQGGNQPQHF. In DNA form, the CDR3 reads TGTGCCAGTAGTATACGACAGGGTGGCAATCAGCCCCAGCATTTT.

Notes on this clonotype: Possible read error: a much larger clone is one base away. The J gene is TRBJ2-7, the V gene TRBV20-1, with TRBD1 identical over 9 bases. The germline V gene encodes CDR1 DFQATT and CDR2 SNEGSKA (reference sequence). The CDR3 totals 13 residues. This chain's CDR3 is CGAARQGVDEQYF. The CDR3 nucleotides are TGCGGTGCTGCACGACAGGGGGTCGACGAGCAGTACTTC.

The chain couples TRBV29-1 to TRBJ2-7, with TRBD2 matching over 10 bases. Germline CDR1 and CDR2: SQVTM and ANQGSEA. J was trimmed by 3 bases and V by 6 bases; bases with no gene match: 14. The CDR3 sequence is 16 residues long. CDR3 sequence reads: CSVTELTSGWGYEQYF. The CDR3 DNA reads TGCAGCGTGACCGAGTTGACTAGCGGGTGGGGCTACGAGCAGTACTTC.

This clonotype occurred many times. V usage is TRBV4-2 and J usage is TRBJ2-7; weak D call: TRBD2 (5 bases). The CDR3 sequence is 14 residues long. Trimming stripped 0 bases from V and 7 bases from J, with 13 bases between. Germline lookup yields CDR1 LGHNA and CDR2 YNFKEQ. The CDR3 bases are TGTGCCAGCAGCCAAGATACGGCTACGGGAGAGCAGTACTTC. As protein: CASSQDTATGEQYF.

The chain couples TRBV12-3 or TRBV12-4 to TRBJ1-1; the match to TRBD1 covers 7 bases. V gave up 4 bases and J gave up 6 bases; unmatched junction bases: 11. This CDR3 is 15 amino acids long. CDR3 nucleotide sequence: TGTGCCAGCAGTTCCCACAGGGGTGGCTTATCTGAAGCTTTCTTT. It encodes CASSSHRGGLSEAFF.

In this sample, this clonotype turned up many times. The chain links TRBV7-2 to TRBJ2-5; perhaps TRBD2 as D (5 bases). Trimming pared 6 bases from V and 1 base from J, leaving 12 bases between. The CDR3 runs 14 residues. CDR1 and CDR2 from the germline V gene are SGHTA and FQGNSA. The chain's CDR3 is CASRATRGQETQYF. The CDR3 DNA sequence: TGTGCCAGCAGGGCTACACGGGGCCAAGAGACCCAGTACTTC.